The entry below gives a single TCR beta chain sequence along with its context. This entry comes from a study of control samples from healthy donors and cancer patients. Only in-frame clones appear in the TCRdb table, and some are missing; sequencing was by immunoSEQ multiplex PCR. The data hold approximately 120,000 clones, with 80% to 95% observed a single time. The clonotype originates from an elderly man with head and neck cancer. The sequenced sample consisted of PBMCs.

The CDR3 DNA is TGTGCCAGCAGCTTATCGGGGCAGAATGGCTACACCTTC. Translated: CASSLSGQNGYTF. This chain links TRBV7-9 with TRBJ1-2, with D possibly matching TRBD1 (5 bases). The CDR3 loop spans 13 amino acids. V gave up 2 bases and J gave up 6 bases, with 10 bases separating them. Germline V gene data show CDR1 as SEHNR and CDR2 as FQNEAQ (reference sequence).